This entry features one T cell receptor (beta chain) sequence. The data originate from a study of technical replicates of blood from four donors. The V segment lost 3 bases and the J segment 6 bases; nucleotides outside the gene matches: 6. Germline V gives CDR1 SGDLS, CDR2 YYNGEE. The CDR3 is made up of 15 amino acids. Method: immunoSEQ multiplex PCR; TCRdb's copy keeps in-frame clones and lacks some. The sample holds approximately 75,000 clones; roughly 90% are singletons and the top ten take about 0.37%. This clonotype was obtained from a human donor in good health. This sequence joins TRBV9 and TRBJ2-2; 9 bases line up with TRBD1. The source material was T cells isolated from PBMCs. CDR3 nucleotides: TGTGCCAGCAGCGCTCAAACAGGGGGCTCCGGGGAGCTGTTTTTT. Residues: CASSAQTGGSGELFF.